The source of this TCR beta chain is a study of blood T cell repertoires in COVID-19. Per the authors' pipeline: Amplification of reference gene primers provided the estimated nucleated cell counts. Sequencing used immunoSEQ multiplex PCR; TCRdb keeps in-frame clones, though not all of them. D and trimming were read from the DNA, whereas the V and J calls and clone size are those reported in that table. The data show tens of thousands of clones, 85% to 90% seen once. The germline gives CDR1 SQVTM, CDR2 ANQGSEA. CDR3 size: 13 residues. J was trimmed by 6 bases and V by 7 bases; bases with no gene match: 8.

Sequenced material: peripheral blood. This clonotype originated in an elderly woman with active or convalescent COVID-19. The chain joins TRBV29-1 to TRBJ2-3; TRBD1 matches at 9 bases. CDR3 sequence reads: CSGSRDRVDTQYF. As DNA, the CDR3 is TGCAGCGGGTCCCGGGACAGGGTTGATACGCAGTATTTT.